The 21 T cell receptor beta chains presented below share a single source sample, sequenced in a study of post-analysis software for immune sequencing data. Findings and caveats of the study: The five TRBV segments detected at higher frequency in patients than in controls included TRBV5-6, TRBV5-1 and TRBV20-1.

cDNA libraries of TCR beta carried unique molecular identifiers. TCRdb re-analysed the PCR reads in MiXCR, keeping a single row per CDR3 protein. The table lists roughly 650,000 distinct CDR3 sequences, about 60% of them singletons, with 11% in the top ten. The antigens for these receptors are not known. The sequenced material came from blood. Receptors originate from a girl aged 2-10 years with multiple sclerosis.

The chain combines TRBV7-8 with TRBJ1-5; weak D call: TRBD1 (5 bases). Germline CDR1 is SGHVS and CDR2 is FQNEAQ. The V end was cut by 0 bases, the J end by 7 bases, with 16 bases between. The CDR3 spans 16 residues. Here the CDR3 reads CASSLATGRLNQPQHF. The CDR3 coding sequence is TGTGCCAGCAGCTTAGCGACGGGACGGCTCAACCAGCCCCAGCATTTT.

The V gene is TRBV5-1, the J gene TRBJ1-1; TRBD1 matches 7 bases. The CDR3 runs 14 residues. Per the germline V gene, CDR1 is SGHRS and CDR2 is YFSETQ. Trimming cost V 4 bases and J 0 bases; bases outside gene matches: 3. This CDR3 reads CASSDGTVNTEAFF. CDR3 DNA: TGCGCCAGCAGCGACGGGACAGTGAACACTGAAGCTTTCTTT. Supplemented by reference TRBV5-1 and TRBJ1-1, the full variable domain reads KAGVTQTPRYLIKTRGQQVTLSCSPISGHRSVSWYQQTPGQGLQFLFEYFSETQRNKGNFPGRFSGRQFSNSRSEMNVSTLELGDSALYLCASSDGTVNTEAFFGQGTRLTVV.

CDR3 region: CASSPAFVNTEAFF. The CDR3 DNA follows: TGTGCCAGCAGCCCGGCCTTCGTGAACACTGAAGCTTTCTTT. The chain joins TRBV11-3 to TRBJ1-1; D unresolved. The CDR3 runs 14 residues. Germline V gene lookup returns CDR1 SGHNT and CDR2 YENEEA. The ends were cut back, 5 bases at V and 0 bases at J, with 10 bases in the middle.

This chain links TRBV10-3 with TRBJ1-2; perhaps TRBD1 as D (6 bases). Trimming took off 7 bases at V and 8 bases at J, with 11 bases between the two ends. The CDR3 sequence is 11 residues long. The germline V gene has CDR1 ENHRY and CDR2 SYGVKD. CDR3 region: CAINRDGGYTF. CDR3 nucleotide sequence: TGTGCCATCAACAGGGACGGAGGCTACACCTTC.

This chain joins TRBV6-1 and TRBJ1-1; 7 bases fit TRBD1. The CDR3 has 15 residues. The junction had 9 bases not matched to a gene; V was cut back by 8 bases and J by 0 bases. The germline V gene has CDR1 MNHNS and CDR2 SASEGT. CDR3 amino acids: CASGPTGTVNTEAFF. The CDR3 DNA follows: TGTGCCAGCGGCCCAACCGGGACAGTGAACACTGAAGCTTTCTTT.

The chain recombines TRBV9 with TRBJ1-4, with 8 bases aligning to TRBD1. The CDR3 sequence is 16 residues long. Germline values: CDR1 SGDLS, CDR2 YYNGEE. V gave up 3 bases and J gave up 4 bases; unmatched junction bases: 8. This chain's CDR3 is CASSAPRTGINEKLFF. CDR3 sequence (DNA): TGTGCCAGCAGCGCACCGAGGACAGGGATTAATGAAAAACTGTTTTTT.

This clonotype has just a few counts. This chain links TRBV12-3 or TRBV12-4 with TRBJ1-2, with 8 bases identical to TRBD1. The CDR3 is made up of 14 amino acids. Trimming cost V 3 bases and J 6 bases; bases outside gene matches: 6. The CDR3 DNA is TGTGCCAGCAGTTTGCGGACAGGGACCGATGGCTACACCTTC. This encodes CASSLRTGTDGYTF.

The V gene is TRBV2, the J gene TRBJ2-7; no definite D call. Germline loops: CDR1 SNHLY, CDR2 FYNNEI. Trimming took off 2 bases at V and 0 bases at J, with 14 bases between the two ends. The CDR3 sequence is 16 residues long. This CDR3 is CASSETVGRLSYEQYF. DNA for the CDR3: TGTGCCAGCAGTGAAACGGTGGGCCGTCTCTCCTACGAGCAGTACTTC.

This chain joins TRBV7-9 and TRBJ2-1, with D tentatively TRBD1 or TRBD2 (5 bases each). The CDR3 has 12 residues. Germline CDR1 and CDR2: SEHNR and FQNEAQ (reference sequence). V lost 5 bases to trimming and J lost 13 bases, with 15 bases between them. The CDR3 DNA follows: TGTGCCAGCAGCAACACCGGGACCGCCCAGTTCTTC. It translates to CASSNTGTAQFF.

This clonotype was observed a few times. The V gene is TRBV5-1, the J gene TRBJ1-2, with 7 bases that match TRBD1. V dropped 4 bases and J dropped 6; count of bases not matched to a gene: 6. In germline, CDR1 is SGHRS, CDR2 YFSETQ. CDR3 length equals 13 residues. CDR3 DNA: TGCGCCAGCAGCCTGACAGGGAATGATGGCTACACCTTC. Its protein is CASSLTGNDGYTF.

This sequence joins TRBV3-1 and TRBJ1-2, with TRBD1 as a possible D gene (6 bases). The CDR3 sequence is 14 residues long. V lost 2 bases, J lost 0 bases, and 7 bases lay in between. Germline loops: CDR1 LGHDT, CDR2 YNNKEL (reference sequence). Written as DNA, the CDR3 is TGTGCCAGCAGCCAAAAGGGGGCTAACTATGGCTACACCTTC. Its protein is CASSQKGANYGYTF.

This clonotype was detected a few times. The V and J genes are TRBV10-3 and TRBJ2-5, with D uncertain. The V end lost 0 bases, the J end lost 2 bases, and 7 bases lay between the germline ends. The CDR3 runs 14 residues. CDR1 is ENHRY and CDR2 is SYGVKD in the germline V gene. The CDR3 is CAISESLGQETQYF. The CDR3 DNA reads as TGTGCCATCAGTGAGTCCTTGGGGCAAGAGACCCAGTACTTC.

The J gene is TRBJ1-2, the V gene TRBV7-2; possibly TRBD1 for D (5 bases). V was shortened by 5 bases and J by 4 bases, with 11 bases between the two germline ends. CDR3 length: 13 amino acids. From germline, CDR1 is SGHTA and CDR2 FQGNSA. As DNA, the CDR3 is TGTGCCAGCAGCGGATACGACAGCTATGGCTACACCTTC. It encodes CASSGYDSYGYTF.

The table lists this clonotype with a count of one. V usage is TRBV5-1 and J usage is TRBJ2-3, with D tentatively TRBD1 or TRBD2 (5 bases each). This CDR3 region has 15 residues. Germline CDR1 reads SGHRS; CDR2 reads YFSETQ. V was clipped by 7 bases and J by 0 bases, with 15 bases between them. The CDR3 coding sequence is TGCGCCAGCGGCCCGTTGGGGGAGAGCACAGATACGCAGTATTTT. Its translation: CASGPLGESTDTQYF.

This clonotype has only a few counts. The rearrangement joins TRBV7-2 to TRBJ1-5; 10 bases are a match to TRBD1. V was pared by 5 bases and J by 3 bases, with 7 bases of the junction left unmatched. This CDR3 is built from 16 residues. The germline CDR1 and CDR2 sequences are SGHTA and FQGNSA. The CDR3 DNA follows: TGTGCCAGCAGCACGCCGGGACAGGGGCACAATCAGCCCCAGCATTTT. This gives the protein CASSTPGQGHNQPQHF.

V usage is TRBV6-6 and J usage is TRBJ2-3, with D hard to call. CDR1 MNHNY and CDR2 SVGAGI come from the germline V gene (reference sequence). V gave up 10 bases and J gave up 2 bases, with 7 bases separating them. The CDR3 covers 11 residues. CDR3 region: CATSYTDTQYF. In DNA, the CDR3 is TGTGCCACCTCCTACACAGATACGCAGTATTTT.

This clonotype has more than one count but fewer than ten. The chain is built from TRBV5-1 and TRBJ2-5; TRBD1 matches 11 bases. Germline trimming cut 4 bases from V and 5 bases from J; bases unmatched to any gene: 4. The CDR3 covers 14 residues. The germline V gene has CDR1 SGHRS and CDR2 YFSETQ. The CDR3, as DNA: TGCGCCAGCAGCAGGACAGGGGGCTACGAGACCCAGTACTTC. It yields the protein CASSRTGGYETQYF. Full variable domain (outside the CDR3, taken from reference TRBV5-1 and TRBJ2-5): KAGVTQTPRYLIKTRGQQVTLSCSPISGHRSVSWYQQTPGQGLQFLFEYFSETQRNKGNFPGRFSGRQFSNSRSEMNVSTLELGDSALYLCASSRTGGYETQYFGPGTRLLVL.

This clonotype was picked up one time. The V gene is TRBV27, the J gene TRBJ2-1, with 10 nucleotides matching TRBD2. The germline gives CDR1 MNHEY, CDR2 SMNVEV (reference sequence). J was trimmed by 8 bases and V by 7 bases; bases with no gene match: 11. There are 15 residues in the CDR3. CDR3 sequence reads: CASTSGTSASDEQFF. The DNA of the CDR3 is TGTGCCAGCACATCCGGGACTAGCGCCTCGGATGAGCAGTTCTTC.

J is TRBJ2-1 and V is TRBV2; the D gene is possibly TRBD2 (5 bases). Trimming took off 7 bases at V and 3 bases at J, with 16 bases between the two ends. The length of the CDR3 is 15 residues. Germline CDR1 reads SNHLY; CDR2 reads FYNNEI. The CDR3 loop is CASIVDPSSYNEQFF. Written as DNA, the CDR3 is TGTGCCAGCATCGTCGACCCTAGCAGCTACAATGAGCAGTTCTTC.

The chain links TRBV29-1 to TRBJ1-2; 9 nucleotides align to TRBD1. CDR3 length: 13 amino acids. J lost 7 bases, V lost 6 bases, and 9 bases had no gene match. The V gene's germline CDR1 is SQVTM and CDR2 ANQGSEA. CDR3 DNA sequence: TGCAGCGTGCTCCGGGACAGGGCGAGTGGCTACACCTTC. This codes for CSVLRDRASGYTF.

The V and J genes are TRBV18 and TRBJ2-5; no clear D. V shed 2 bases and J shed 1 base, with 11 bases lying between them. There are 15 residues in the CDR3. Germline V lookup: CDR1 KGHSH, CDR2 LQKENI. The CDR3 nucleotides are TGTGCCAGCTCACCATCCATCAGTGGCCAAGAGACCCAGTACTTC. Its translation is CASSPSISGQETQYF.